This TCR beta chain was captured in a study of sequential checkpoint blockade in melanoma. Study-level information: After both sequences, patients received maintenance nivolumab.

CDR3 size: 19 residues. V trimming: 0 bases; J trimming: 1 base; junction bases outside the gene matches: 11. Per the germline V gene, CDR1 is SGHNT and CDR2 is YENEEA. Only in-frame clones appear in the TCRdb table, and some are missing; sequencing was by immunoSEQ multiplex PCR. Of under 6,000 clones listed, around 73% were seen once; the top ten hold about 50%. Treatment specified: randomized to nivolumab then ipilimumab (arm A) or the reverse (arm B). The material sequenced was CD8+ T cells sorted from blood (inferred from file names), taken from a patient given nivolumab and ipilimumab in sequence. This TCR was recovered from a human donor with melanoma. The chain couples TRBV11-3 to TRBJ1-2; 10 bases align to TRBD1. CDR3 sequence reads: CASSLESGTGDTRNYGYTF. The CDR3 region has the DNA TGTGCCAGCAGCTTAGAGTCTGGGACAGGGGATACCCGTAACTATGGCTACACCTTC.